The rows below give T cell receptor beta chains drawn from one sample of a study of shared clonotypes between healthy human individuals. Clones were read by immunoSEQ multiplex PCR, and TCRdb kept only the in-frame ones, dropping some. The sample has approximately 740,000 clones, 80% to 95% seen once. Sample: naive CD8+ T cells sorted from blood. These TCRs come from a man aged 25-45 years in good health. Both conserved end residues are trimmed from each CDR3. Expanded clones get a size class; other rows say once, few or many, or leave the size out.

j_call: TRBJ2-1; clone_size: NA; v_call: TRBV6-1; cdr3_length: 16; cdr3_aa: ASSEDGRLAGTYNEQF
j_call: TRBJ2-1; clone_size: once; v_call: TRBV7-9; cdr3_length: 13; cdr3_aa: ASSFSVSSYNEQF
j_call: TRBJ1-2; clone_size: few; v_call: TRBV7-9; cdr3_length: 12; cdr3_aa: ASSLVPAVYGYT
j_call: TRBJ2-1; clone_size: once; v_call: TRBV7-9; cdr3_length: 13; cdr3_aa: ASSPQDLPYNEQF
j_call: TRBJ2-2; clone_size: NA; v_call: TRBV30; cdr3_length: 12; cdr3_aa: AWIDSEGPGELF
j_call: TRBJ2-7; clone_size: NA; v_call: TRBV10-3; cdr3_length: 13; cdr3_aa: AISKDGSGGYEQY
j_call: TRBJ2-1; clone_size: NA; v_call: TRBV7-6; cdr3_length: 12; cdr3_aa: ASSLGGFYNEQF
j_call: TRBJ2-7; clone_size: NA; v_call: TRBV2; cdr3_length: 16; cdr3_aa: ASSLGTSGSRPPYEQY
j_call: TRBJ2-7; clone_size: NA; v_call: TRBV7-2; cdr3_length: 15; cdr3_aa: ASSQAGQAYSPYEQY
j_call: TRBJ2-1; clone_size: NA; v_call: TRBV19; cdr3_length: 12; cdr3_aa: ASSMKLAYNEQF
j_call: TRBJ2-1; clone_size: NA; v_call: TRBV9; cdr3_length: 13; cdr3_aa: ASSVAGQGYNEQF
j_call: TRBJ2-4; clone_size: NA; v_call: TRBV29-1; cdr3_length: 8; cdr3_aa: SVHQHIQY
j_call: TRBJ1-5; clone_size: NA; v_call: TRBV19; cdr3_length: 12; cdr3_aa: ASSPRTVDQPQH
j_call: TRBJ1-5; clone_size: NA; v_call: TRBV10-2; cdr3_length: 14; cdr3_aa: ASRDTVASSNQPQH
j_call: TRBJ2-2; clone_size: NA; v_call: TRBV9; cdr3_length: 11; cdr3_aa: ASSVVADRELF
j_call: TRBJ1-1; clone_size: once; v_call: TRBV15; cdr3_length: 11; cdr3_aa: ATSILENTEAF
j_call: TRBJ1-1; clone_size: NA; v_call: TRBV5-6; cdr3_length: 10; cdr3_aa: ASSSQGVEAF
j_call: TRBJ2-1; clone_size: NA; v_call: TRBV7-8; cdr3_length: 13; cdr3_aa: ASRISGRAVFEQF
j_call: TRBJ1-1; clone_size: once; v_call: TRBV18; cdr3_length: 15; cdr3_aa: ASSPGRPSIMNTEAF
j_call: TRBJ2-5; clone_size: NA; v_call: TRBV2; cdr3_length: 14; cdr3_aa: ASSQMTSGAKETQY
j_call: TRBJ2-7; clone_size: NA; v_call: TRBV5-6; cdr3_length: 14; cdr3_aa: ASSPTRGAISYEQY
j_call: TRBJ2-1; clone_size: NA; v_call: TRBV27; cdr3_length: 18; cdr3_aa: ASSLGVVYGTSGPFNEQF
j_call: TRBJ2-1; clone_size: NA; v_call: TRBV29-1; cdr3_length: 14; cdr3_aa: SVAGTSGRDLGEQF
j_call: TRBJ1-1; clone_size: NA; v_call: TRBV25-1; cdr3_length: 13; cdr3_aa: ASSALGGSDTEAF
j_call: TRBJ2-1; clone_size: NA; v_call: TRBV18; cdr3_length: 11; cdr3_aa: ASSPRWDNEQF
j_call: TRBJ2-3; clone_size: NA; v_call: TRBV7-6; cdr3_length: 16; cdr3_aa: ASSDRRGSSLSTDTQY
j_call: TRBJ2-2; clone_size: NA; v_call: TRBV10-2; cdr3_length: 10; cdr3_aa: ASTENTGELF
j_call: TRBJ1-2; clone_size: NA; v_call: TRBV2; cdr3_length: 9; cdr3_aa: ASSGEEAST
j_call: TRBJ2-7; clone_size: NA; v_call: TRBV7-5; cdr3_length: 17; cdr3_aa: ARSLVLDRGAHFSYEQY
j_call: TRBJ1-1; clone_size: NA; v_call: TRBV5-1; cdr3_length: 10; cdr3_aa: ASSSDRAEAF
j_call: TRBJ2-3; clone_size: NA; v_call: TRBV7-9; cdr3_length: 13; cdr3_aa: ASSLGISGTDTQY
j_call: TRBJ2-2; clone_size: NA; v_call: TRBV7-2; cdr3_length: 12; cdr3_aa: ASTGLGNTGELF
j_call: TRBJ2-1; clone_size: NA; v_call: TRBV7-9; cdr3_length: 13; cdr3_aa: ASSAGQGIYNEQF
j_call: TRBJ2-1; clone_size: NA; v_call: TRBV7-9; cdr3_length: 12; cdr3_aa: ASSLSGRADEQF
j_call: TRBJ1-1; clone_size: NA; v_call: TRBV27; cdr3_length: 10; cdr3_aa: ATRQGGTEAF
j_call: TRBJ2-7; clone_size: once; v_call: TRBV7-9; cdr3_length: 11; cdr3_aa: ASSPDGPYEQY
j_call: TRBJ2-5; clone_size: few; v_call: TRBV6-5; cdr3_length: 13; cdr3_aa: ASTPAMDSQETQY
j_call: TRBJ1-1; clone_size: NA; v_call: TRBV6-6; cdr3_length: 12; cdr3_aa: ASSYLLTGHEAF
j_call: TRBJ1-5; clone_size: medium-sized; v_call: TRBV27; cdr3_length: 12; cdr3_aa: ASSLFQGHQPQH
j_call: TRBJ2-2; clone_size: NA; v_call: TRBV28; cdr3_length: 11; cdr3_aa: ASSSTGAGELF
j_call: TRBJ2-2; clone_size: NA; v_call: TRBV4-1; cdr3_length: 13; cdr3_aa: ASSQRTGNPGELF
j_call: TRBJ2-5; clone_size: NA; v_call: TRBV19; cdr3_length: 13; cdr3_aa: ASSIDRGILKTQY
j_call: TRBJ2-2; clone_size: once; v_call: TRBV27; cdr3_length: 16; cdr3_aa: ASTFLGTSGNPTGELF
j_call: TRBJ1-2; clone_size: few; v_call: TRBV27; cdr3_length: 10; cdr3_aa: ASRRGAYGYT
j_call: TRBJ2-7; clone_size: NA; v_call: TRBV2; cdr3_length: 13; cdr3_aa: ASGSGTSGPYEQY
j_call: TRBJ1-1; clone_size: once; v_call: TRBV11-3; cdr3_length: 14; cdr3_aa: ASSDRRGHRNTEAF
j_call: TRBJ1-1; clone_size: NA; v_call: TRBV27; cdr3_length: 12; cdr3_aa: ASSLWGQNTEAF
j_call: TRBJ1-4; clone_size: NA; v_call: TRBV15; cdr3_length: 13; cdr3_aa: ATSTRGQGYEKLF
j_call: TRBJ2-3; clone_size: NA; v_call: TRBV27; cdr3_length: 13; cdr3_aa: ASSLSGAGADTQY
j_call: TRBJ1-1; clone_size: NA; v_call: TRBV5-6; cdr3_length: 12; cdr3_aa: ASSLVGTGTEAF
j_call: TRBJ1-5; clone_size: NA; v_call: TRBV5-5; cdr3_length: 13; cdr3_aa: ASSYRGTSNQPQH
j_call: TRBJ1-2; clone_size: NA; v_call: TRBV30; cdr3_length: 10; cdr3_aa: AWNWGNYGYT
j_call: TRBJ2-7; clone_size: NA; v_call: TRBV10-1; cdr3_length: 11; cdr3_aa: ASSPLVSYEQY
j_call: TRBJ2-1; clone_size: NA; v_call: TRBV14; cdr3_length: 13; cdr3_aa: ASSQETLQYNEQF
j_call: TRBJ1-1; clone_size: NA; v_call: TRBV28; cdr3_length: 17; cdr3_aa: ASSSGGLYTKGMNTEAF